This TCR beta chain emerged from a study of somatic mutations in cytotoxic T cells in rheumatoid arthritis. At the level of the study: Flow sorting at nearly 100% purity was applied to some V beta antibody-stained T-cell populations, which included V beta1+ cells sequenced for TCRB. Study-level results: An increase in CD8+ clonality with age was seen in rheumatoid arthritis patients but not in healthy controls.

This CDR3 has 14 residues. The germline V gene has CDR1 SGHDT and CDR2 YYEEEE. Trimming cost V 5 bases and J 6 bases, with 18 bases left between them. Generated by immunoSEQ multiplex PCR, the TCRdb table keeps only in-frame clones and is missing some. Counted here are about 26,000 clones, 82% occurring once; the ten biggest clones make up 5.2%. Turning to this clone: Its antigen is not known.

The source of this sequence is a man aged 50-59 years in good health. V is TRBV5-6 and J is TRBJ2-7; D perhaps matches TRBD1 (6 bases). The sample comprised CD8+ T cells sorted from blood. CDR3 nucleotide sequence: TGTGCCAGCAGACGGGGCAGGGGAAGTTCCGAGCAGTACTTC. This translates into CASRRGRGSSEQYF.